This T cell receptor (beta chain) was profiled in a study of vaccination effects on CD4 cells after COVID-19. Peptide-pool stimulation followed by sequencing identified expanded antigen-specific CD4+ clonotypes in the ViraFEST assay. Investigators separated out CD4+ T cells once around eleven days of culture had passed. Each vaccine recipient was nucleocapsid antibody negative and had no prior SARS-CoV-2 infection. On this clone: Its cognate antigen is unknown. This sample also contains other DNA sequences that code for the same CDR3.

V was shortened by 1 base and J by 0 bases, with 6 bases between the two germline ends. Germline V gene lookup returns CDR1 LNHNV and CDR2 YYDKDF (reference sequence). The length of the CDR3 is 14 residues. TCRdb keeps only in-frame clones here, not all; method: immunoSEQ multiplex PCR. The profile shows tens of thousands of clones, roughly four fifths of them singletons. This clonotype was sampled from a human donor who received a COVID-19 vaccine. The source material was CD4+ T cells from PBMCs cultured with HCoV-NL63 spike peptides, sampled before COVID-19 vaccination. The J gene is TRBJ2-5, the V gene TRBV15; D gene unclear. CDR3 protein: CATSRGGDQETQYF. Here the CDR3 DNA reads TGTGCCACCAGCAGAGGAGGAGACCAAGAGACCCAGTACTTC. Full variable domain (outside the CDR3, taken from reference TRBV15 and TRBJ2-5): DAMVIQNPRYQVTQFGKPVTLSCSQTLNHNVMYWYQQKSSQAPKLLFHYYDKDFNNEADTPDNFQSRRPNTSFCFLDIRSPGLGDTAMYLCATSRGGDQETQYFGPGTRLLVL.